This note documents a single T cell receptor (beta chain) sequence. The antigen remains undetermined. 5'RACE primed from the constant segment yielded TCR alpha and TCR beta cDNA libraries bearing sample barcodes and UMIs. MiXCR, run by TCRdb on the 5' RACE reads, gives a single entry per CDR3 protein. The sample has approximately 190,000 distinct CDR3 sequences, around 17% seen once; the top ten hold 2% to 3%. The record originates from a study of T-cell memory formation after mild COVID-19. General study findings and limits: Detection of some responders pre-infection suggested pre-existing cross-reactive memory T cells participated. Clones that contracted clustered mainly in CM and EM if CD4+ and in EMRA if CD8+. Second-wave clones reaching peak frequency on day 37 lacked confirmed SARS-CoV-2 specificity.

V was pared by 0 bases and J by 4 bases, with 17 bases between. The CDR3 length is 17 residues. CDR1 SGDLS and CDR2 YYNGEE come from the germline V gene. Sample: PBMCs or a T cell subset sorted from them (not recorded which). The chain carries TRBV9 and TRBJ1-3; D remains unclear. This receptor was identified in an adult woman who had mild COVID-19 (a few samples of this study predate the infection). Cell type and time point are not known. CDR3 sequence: CASSVGRSHPSGNTIYF. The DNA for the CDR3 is TGTGCCAGCAGCGTAGGAAGAAGTCACCCTTCGGGAAACACCATATATTTT.